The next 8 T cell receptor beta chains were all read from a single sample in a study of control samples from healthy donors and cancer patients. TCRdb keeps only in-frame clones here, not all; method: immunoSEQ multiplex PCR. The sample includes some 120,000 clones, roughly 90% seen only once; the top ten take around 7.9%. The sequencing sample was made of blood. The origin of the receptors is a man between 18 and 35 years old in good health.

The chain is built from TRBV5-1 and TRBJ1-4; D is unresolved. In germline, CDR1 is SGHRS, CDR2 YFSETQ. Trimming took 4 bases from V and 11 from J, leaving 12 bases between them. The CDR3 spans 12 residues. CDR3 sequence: CASSQDDGKLFF. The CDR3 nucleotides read TGCGCCAGCAGCCAGGATGACGGGAAACTGTTTTTT. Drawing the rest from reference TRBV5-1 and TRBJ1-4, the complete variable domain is KAGVTQTPRYLIKTRGQQVTLSCSPISGHRSVSWYQQTPGQGLQFLFEYFSETQRNKGNFPGRFSGRQFSNSRSEMNVSTLELGDSALYLCASSQDDGKLFFGSGTQLSVL.

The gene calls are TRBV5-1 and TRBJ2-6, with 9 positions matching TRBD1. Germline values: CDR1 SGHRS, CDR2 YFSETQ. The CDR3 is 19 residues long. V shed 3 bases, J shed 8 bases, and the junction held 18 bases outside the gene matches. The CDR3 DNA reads TGCGCCAGCAGCTGGAGGGACAGGGTAATTACTCTCTCAACCAACGTCCTGACTTTC. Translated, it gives CASSWRDRVITLSTNVLTF. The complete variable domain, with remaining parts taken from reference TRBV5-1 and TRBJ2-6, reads KAGVTQTPRYLIKTRGQQVTLSCSPISGHRSVSWYQQTPGQGLQFLFEYFSETQRNKGNFPGRFSGRQFSNSRSEMNVSTLELGDSALYLCASSWRDRVITLSTNVLTFGAGSRLTVL.

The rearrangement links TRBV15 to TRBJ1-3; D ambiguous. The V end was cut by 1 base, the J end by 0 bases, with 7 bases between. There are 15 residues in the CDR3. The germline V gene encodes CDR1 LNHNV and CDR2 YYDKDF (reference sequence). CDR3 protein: CATSRGLSSGNTIYF. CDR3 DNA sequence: TGTGCCACCAGCAGAGGACTGAGCTCTGGAAACACCATATATTTT.

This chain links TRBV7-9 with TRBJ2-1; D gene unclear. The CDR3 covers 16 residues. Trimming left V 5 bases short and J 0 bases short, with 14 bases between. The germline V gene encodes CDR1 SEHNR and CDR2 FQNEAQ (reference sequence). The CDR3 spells CASSAGDPSSYNEQFF. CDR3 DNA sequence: TGTGCCAGCAGCGCCGGAGACCCGAGCTCCTACAATGAGCAGTTCTTC.

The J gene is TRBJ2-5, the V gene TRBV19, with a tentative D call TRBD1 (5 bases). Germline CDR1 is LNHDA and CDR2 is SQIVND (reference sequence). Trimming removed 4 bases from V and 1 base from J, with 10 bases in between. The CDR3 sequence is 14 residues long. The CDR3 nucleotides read TGTGCCAGTAGTACCTTGGACATCCAAGAGACCCAGTACTTC. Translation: CASSTLDIQETQYF.

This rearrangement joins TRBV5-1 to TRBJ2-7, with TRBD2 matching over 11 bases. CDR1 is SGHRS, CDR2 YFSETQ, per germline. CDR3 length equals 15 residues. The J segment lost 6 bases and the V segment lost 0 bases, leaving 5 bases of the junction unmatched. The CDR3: CASSLVLAGGPEQYF. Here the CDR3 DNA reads TGCGCCAGCAGCTTGGTTCTAGCGGGGGGTCCCGAGCAGTACTTC.

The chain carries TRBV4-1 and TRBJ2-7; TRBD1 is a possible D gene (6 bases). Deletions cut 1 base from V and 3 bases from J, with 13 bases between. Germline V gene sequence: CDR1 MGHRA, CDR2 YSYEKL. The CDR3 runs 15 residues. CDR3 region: CASSQAGQNLYEQYF. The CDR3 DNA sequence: TGCGCCAGCAGCCAAGCCGGACAGAACCTCTACGAGCAGTACTTC.

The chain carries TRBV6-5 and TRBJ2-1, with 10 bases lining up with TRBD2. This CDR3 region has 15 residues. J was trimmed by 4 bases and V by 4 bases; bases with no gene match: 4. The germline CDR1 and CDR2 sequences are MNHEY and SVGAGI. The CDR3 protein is CASSSNSGGYNEQFF. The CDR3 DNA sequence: TGTGCCAGCAGTTCAAATAGCGGGGGGTACAATGAGCAGTTCTTC.